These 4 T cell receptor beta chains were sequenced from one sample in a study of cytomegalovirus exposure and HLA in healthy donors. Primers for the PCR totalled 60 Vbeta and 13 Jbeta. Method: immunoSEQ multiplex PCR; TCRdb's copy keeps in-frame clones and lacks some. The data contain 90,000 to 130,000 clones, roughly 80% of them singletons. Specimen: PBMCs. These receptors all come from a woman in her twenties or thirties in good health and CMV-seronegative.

The CDR3, as DNA: TGTGCCAGCAGCCAAGTCGCAGGCCGAAGCACCATATATTTT. Encoded protein: CASSQVAGRSTIYF. This rearrangement joins TRBV14 to TRBJ1-3; D uncertain. With 1 base removed from V and 9 bases from J, the gap between germline ends came to 13 bases. Germline assignment: CDR1 SGHDN and CDR2 FVKESK. The CDR3 is made up of 14 amino acids.

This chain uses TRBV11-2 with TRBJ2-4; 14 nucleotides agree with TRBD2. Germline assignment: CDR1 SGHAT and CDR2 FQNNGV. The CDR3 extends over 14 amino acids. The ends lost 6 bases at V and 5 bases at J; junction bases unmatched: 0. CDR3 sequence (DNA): TGTGCCAGCAGGGGACTAGCGGGAGAAAACATTCAGTACTTC. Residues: CASRGLAGENIQYF.

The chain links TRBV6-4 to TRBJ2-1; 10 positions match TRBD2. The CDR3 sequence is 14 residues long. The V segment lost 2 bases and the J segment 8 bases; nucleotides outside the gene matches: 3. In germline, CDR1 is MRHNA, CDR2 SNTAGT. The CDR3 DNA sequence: TGTGCCAGCAGTGACAGCGGGAGGGCCGATGAGCAGTTCTTC. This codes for CASSDSGRADEQFF.

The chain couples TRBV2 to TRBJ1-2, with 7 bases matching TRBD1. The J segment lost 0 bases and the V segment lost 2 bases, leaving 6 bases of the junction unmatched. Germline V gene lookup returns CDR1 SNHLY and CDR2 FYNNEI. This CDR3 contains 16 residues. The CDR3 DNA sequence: TGTGCCAGCAGTGAATGGGGAGGACAGGCTAACTATGGCTACACCTTC. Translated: CASSEWGGQANYGYTF.